This TCR beta chain appears in the sequencing data of a study of OX40 agonist ivuxolimab in advanced cancers. Overall study findings and caveats: At 0.1 to 3.0 mg/kg and by week 6, CD4+ and CD8+ T cells in the blood had expanded clonally.

With regard to this clone: Its specificity is not known.

The CDR3 is 13 amino acids. Germline V CDR1 and CDR2: SGHVS, FQNEAQ. V lost 5 bases and J lost 4, with 12 bases in between. Produced via immunoSEQ multiplex PCR; TCRdb's table is partial and in-frame only. Among under 55,000 clones listed, approximately 87% were seen once. The source was CD4+ or CD8+ T cells sorted from blood, collected in a trial of the OX40 agonist ivuxolimab. This sequence joins TRBV7-8 and TRBJ2-7, with D unclear. The source of this sequence is an adult with an advanced solid tumor such as melanoma, head and neck, liver or kidney cancer. The CDR3 is CASSPHSDYEQYF. Written as DNA, the CDR3 is TGTGCCAGCAGCCCACACAGTGATTACGAGCAGTACTTC.